This T cell receptor (beta chain) is from a study of T cells in Graves' hyperthyroidism and ophthalmopathy. TCR beta CDR3 sequences were amplified from RNA transcripts. The TCR CDR3 first-round RT-PCR relied on the HTBI primer set. TCRdb re-derived calls from the multiplex PCR reads in MiXCR, one entry per CDR3 protein. In the table there are about 600,000 distinct CDR3 sequences, 13% to 15% of which are singletons. In this sample, this clonotype turned up many times. V dropped 1 base and J dropped 0; count of bases not matched to a gene: 2. CDR3 length equals 16 residues. Germline V gives CDR1 LGHDT, CDR2 YNNKEL (reference sequence).

The sequence derives from a woman between 18 and 30 years old with Graves' ophthalmopathy. V gene TRBV3-1 combines with J gene TRBJ2-7, with 11 bases fitting TRBD2. Sequencing was done on a sample of blood. The CDR3 DNA is TGTGCCAGCAGCCAAGTGACTAGCGGGAACTCCTACGAGCAGTACTTC. This encodes CASSQVTSGNSYEQYF.